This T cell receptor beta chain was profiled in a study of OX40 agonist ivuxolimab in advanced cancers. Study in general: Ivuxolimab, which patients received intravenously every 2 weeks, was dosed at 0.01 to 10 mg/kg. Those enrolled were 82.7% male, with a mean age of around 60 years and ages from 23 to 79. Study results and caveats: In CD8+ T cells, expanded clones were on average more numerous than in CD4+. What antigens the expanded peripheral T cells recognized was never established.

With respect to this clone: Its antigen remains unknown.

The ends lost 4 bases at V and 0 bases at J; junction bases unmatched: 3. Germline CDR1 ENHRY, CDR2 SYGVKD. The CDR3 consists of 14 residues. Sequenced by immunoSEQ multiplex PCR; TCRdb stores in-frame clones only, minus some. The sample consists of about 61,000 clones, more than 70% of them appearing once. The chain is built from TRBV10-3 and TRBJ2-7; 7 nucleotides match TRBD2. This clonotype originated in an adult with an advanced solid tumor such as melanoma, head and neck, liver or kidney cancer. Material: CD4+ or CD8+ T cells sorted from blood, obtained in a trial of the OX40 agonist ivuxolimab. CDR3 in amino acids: CAISGASGSYEQYF. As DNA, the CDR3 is TGTGCCATCAGTGGGGCTAGCGGCTCCTACGAGCAGTACTTC.